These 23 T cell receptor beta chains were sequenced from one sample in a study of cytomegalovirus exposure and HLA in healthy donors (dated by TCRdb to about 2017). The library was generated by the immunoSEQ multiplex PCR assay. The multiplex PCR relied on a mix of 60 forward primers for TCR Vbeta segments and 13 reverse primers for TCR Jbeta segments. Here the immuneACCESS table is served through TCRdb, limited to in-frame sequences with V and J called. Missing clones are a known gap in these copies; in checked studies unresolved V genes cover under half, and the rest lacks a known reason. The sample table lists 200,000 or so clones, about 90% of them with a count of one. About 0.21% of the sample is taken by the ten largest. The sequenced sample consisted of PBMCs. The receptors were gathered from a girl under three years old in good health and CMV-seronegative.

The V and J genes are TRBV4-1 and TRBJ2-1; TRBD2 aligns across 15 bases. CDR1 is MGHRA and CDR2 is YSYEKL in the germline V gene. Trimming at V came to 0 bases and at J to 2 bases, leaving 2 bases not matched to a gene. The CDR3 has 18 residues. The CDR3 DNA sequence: TGCGCCAGCAGCCAAGATCGGACTAGCGGGGGGGCCTACAATGAGCAGTTCTTC. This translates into CASSQDRTSGGAYNEQFF.

The CDR3 nucleotides are TGTGCCAGTAGTATAGCGGCGGGCAGAGTCAACGAGCAGTACTTC. It yields the protein CASSIAAGRVNEQYF. V is TRBV19 and J is TRBJ2-7, with TRBD2 as a possible D gene (5 bases). CDR1 LNHDA and CDR2 SQIVND come from the germline V gene (reference sequence). CDR3 size: 15 residues. Between the trimmed V and J ends, which lost 1 base and 5 bases, there was a span of 15 bases.

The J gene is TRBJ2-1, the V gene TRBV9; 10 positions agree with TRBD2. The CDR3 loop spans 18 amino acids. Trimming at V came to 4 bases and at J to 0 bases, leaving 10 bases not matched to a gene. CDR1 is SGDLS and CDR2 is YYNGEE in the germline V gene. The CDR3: CASSPRSSGGFSYNEQFF. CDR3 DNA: TGTGCCAGCAGCCCCCGATCTAGCGGGGGATTCTCCTACAATGAGCAGTTCTTC.

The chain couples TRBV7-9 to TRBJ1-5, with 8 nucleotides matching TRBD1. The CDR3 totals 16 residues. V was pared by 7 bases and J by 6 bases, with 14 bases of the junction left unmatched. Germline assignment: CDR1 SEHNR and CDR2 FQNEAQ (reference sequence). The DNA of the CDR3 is TGTGCCAGCACCCTGAGGTTGACAGGGGACGGTCAGCCCCAGCATTTT. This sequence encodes CASTLRLTGDGQPQHF. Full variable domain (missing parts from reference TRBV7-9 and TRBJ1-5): DTGVSQNPRHKITKRGQNVTFRCDPISEHNRLYWYRQTLGQGPEFLTYFQNEAQLEKSRLLSDRFSAERPKGSFSTLEIQRTEQGDSAMYLCASTLRLTGDGQPQHFGDGTRLSIL.

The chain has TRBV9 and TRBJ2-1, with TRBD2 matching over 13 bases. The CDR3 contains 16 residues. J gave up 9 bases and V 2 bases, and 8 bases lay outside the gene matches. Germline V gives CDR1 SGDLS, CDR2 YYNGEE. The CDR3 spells CASSVNRGTSGTEQFF. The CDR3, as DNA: TGTGCCAGCAGCGTTAATCGGGGGACTAGCGGGACTGAGCAGTTCTTC.

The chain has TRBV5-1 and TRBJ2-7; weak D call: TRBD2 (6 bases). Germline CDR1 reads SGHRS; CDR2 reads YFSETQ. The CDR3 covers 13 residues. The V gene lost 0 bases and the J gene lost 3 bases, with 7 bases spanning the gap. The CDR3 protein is CASSLVGSYEQYF. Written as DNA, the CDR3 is TGCGCCAGCAGCTTGGTCGGGAGCTACGAGCAGTACTTC.

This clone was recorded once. The CDR3 DNA sequence: TGTGCCAGCATCCCAGAAAAGGAAGGACTAGCGGGGGTTCCAGATACGCAGTATTTT. Its translation is CASIPEKEGLAGVPDTQYF. This chain links TRBV6-7 with TRBJ2-3, with 13 bases lining up with TRBD2. TRBV6-7 is annotated as an ORF whose role is uncertain. V shed 7 bases and J 4 bases; nucleotides not matched to a gene: 17. The CDR3 covers 19 residues.

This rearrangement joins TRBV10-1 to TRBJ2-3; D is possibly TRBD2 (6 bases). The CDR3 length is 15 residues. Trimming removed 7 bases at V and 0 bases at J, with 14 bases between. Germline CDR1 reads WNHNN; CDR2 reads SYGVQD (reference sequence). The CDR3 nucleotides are TGCGCCAGCACCGTAACACTAGCTAGCACAGATACGCAGTATTTT. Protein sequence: CASTVTLASTDTQYF.

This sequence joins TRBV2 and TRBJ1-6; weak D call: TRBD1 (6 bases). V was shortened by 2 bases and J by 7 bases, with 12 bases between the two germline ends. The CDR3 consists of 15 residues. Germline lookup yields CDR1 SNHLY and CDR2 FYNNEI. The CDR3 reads CASSEMGQSNSPLHF. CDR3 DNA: TGTGCCAGCAGTGAAATGGGACAAAGCAATTCACCCCTCCACTTT.

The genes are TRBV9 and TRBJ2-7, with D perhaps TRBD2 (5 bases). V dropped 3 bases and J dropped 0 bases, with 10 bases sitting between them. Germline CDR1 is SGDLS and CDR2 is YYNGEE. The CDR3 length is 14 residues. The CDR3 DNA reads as TGTGCCAGCAGCGACCCTCGGGACTCCTACGAGCAGTACTTC. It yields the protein CASSDPRDSYEQYF.

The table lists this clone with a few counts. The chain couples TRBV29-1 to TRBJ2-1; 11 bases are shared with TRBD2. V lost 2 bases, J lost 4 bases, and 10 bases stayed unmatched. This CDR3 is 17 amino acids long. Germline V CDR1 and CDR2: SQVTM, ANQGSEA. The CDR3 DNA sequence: TGCAGCGTTGAAAAAAGGCGGACTAGCGGGTATTACAATGAGCAGTTCTTC. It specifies CSVEKRRTSGYYNEQFF.

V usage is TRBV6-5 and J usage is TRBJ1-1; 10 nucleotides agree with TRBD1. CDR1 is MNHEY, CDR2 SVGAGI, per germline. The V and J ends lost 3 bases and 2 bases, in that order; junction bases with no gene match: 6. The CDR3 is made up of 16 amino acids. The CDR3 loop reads CASSYLTGGLNTEAFF. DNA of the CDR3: TGTGCCAGCAGTTATTTGACAGGGGGCCTTAACACTGAAGCTTTCTTT.

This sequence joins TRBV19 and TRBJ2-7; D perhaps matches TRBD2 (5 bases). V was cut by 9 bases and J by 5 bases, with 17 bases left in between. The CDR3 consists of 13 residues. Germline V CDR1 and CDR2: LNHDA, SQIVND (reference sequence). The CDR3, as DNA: TGTGCCAGCTCCCCGGGATCGAACGACGAGCAGTACTTC. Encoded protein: CASSPGSNDEQYF.

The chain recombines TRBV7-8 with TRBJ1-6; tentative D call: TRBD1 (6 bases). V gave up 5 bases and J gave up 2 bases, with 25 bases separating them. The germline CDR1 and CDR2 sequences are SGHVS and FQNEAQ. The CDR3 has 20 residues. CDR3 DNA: TGTGCCAGCAGCCTCATCCCTCCGGGAGGGGGGTTACCCTATAATTCACCCCTCCACTTT. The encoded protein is CASSLIPPGGGLPYNSPLHF.

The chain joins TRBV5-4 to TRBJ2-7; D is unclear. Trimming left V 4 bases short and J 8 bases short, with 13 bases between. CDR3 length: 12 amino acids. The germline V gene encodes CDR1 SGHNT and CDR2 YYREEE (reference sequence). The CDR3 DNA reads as TGTGCCAGCAGCCCCGCAGCGTTAAAGCAGTACTTC. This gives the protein CASSPAALKQYF. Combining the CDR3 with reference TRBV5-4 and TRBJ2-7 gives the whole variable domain ETGVTQSPTHLIKTRGQQVTLRCSSQSGHNTVSWYQQALGQGPQFIFQYYREEENGRGNFPPRFSGLQFPNYSSELNVNALELDDSALYLCASSPAALKQYFGPGTRLTVT.

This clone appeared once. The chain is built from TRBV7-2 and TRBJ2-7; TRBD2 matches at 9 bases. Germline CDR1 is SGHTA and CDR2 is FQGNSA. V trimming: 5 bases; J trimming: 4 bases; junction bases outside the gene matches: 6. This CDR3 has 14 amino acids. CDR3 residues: CASSETSGPYEQYF. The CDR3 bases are TGTGCCAGCAGCGAGACTAGCGGCCCATACGAGCAGTACTTC.

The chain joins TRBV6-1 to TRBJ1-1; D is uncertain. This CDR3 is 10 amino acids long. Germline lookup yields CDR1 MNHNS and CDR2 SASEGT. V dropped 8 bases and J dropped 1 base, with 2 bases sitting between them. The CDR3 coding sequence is TGTGCCAGCCGGAACACTGAAGCTTTCTTT. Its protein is CASRNTEAFF.

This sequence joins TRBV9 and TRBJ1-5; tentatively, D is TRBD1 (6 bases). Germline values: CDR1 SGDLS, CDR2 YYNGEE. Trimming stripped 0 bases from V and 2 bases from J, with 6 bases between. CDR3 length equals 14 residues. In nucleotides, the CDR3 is TGTGCCAGCAGCGTAGGACAGGGCAATCAGCCCCAGCATTTT. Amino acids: CASSVGQGNQPQHF.

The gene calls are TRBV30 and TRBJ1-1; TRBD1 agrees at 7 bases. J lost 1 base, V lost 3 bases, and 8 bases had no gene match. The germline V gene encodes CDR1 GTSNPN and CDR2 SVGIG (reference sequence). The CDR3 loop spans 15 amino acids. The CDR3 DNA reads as TGTGCCTGGAGGAACAGGGGCGAATCGAACACTGAAGCTTTCTTT. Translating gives CAWRNRGESNTEAFF.

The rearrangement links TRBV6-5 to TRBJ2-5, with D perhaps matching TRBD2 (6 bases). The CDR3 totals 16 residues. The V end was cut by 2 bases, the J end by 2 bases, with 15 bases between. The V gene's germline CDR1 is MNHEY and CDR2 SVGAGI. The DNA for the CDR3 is TGTGCCAGCAGTTACAAGCCGGGACTGACGCAAGAGACCCAGTACTTC. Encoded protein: CASSYKPGLTQETQYF.

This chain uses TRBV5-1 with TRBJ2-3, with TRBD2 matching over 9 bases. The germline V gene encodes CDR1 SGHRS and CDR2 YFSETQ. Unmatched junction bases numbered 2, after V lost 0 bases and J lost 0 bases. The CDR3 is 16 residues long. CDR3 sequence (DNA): TGCGCCAGCAGCTTGGATAGCGGGAGTAGCACAGATACGCAGTATTTT. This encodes CASSLDSGSSTDTQYF. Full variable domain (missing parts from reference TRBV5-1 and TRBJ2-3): KAGVTQTPRYLIKTRGQQVTLSCSPISGHRSVSWYQQTPGQGLQFLFEYFSETQRNKGNFPGRFSGRQFSNSRSEMNVSTLELGDSALYLCASSLDSGSSTDTQYFGPGTRLTVL.

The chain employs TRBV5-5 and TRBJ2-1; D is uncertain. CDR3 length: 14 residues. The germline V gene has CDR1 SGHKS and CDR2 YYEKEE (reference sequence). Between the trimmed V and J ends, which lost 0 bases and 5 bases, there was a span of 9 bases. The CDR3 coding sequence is TGTGCCAGCAGCTTGGGGTTCCAGGACAATGAGCAGTTCTTC. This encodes CASSLGFQDNEQFF.

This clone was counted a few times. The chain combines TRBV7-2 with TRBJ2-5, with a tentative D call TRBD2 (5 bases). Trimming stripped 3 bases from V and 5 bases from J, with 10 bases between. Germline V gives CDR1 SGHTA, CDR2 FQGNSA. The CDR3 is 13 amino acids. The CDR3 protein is CASSFSRGETQYF. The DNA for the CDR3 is TGTGCCAGCAGCTTTAGTCGAGGGGAGACCCAGTACTTC. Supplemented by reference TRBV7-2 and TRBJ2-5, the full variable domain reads GAGVSQSPSNKVTEKGKDVELRCDPISGHTALYWYRQSLGQGLEFLIYFQGNSAPDKSGLPSDRFSAERTGGSVSTLTIQRTQQEDSAVYLCASSFSRGETQYFGPGTRLLVL.